These 26 T cell receptor beta chains originate from one sample sequenced in a study of CD8 T cells in Susac syndrome. Random hexamers served to reverse transcribe roughly 0.45 to 1 ug RNA. MiXCR was run by TCRdb on the immunoSEQ multiplex PCR reads, yielding one entry per CDR3 protein. The sample has 130,000 or so distinct CDR3 sequences; 75% to 90% are singletons. Material: CD8+ T cells from PBMCs. These receptors were collected from a human donor with multiple sclerosis.

This clonotype appeared once. The CDR3 is CASNHGGEQFF. DNA for the CDR3: TGTGCCAGTAATCACGGAGGTGAGCAGTTCTTC. J is TRBJ2-1 and V is TRBV19; tentative D call: TRBD2 (5 bases). V was clipped by 7 bases and J by 9 bases, with 10 bases between them. Germline V gives CDR1 LNHDA, CDR2 SQIVND (reference sequence). The CDR3 spans 11 residues.

The chain employs TRBV11-2 and TRBJ2-1, with D perhaps given as TRBD1 or TRBD2 (5 bases each). There are 14 residues in the CDR3. Germline assignment: CDR1 SGHAT and CDR2 FQNNGV. V was clipped by 0 bases and J by 12 bases, with 15 bases between them. The CDR3 sequence is CASSLDQGDPGQFF. The CDR3 DNA reads TGTGCCAGCAGCTTAGATCAAGGGGACCCAGGGCAGTTCTTC. Looking up the rest from reference TRBV11-2 and TRBJ2-1 gives the full variable domain: EAGVAQSPRYKIIEKRQSVAFWCNPISGHATLYWYQQILGQGPKLLIQFQNNGVVDDSQLPKDRFSAERLKGVDSTLKIQPAKLEDSAVYLCASSLDQGDPGQFFGPGTRLTVL.

J is TRBJ2-1 and V is TRBV7-6, with 15 bases lining up with TRBD2. Germline V CDR1 and CDR2: SGHVS, FNYEAQ. J lost 3 bases, V lost 5 bases, and 8 bases had no gene match. The length of the CDR3 is 18 residues. CDR3 protein: CASSPGTSGGNLYNEQFF. The DNA of the CDR3 is TGTGCCAGCAGCCCCGGGACTAGCGGGGGGAACCTCTACAATGAGCAGTTCTTC. Full variable domain (outside the CDR3, taken from reference TRBV7-6 and TRBJ2-1): GAGVSQSPRYKVTKRGQDVALRCDPISGHVSLYWYRQALGQGPEFLTYFNYEAQQDKSGLPNDRFSAERPEGSISTLTIQRTEQRDSAMYRCASSPGTSGGNLYNEQFFGPGTRLTVL.

V and J are TRBV28 and TRBJ2-3; weak D call: TRBD2 (6 bases). Germline V gene sequence: CDR1 MDHEN, CDR2 SYDVKM. The CDR3 is 16 residues long. Deletions cut 5 bases from V and 2 bases from J, with 17 bases between. The CDR3: CASSPTPWGDTDTQYF. The CDR3 coding sequence is TGTGCCAGCAGTCCCACCCCGTGGGGGGACACAGATACGCAGTATTTT.

This rearrangement joins TRBV27 to TRBJ2-7; D may be TRBD2 (6 bases). There are 16 residues in the CDR3. V was pared by 0 bases and J by 0 bases, with 12 bases between. CDR1 MNHEY and CDR2 SMNVEV come from the germline V gene (reference sequence). CDR3 bases: TGTGCCAGCAGTTTATCGGCGGGGCTGAGCTCCTACGAGCAGTACGTC. Encoded protein: CASSLSAGLSSYEQYV.

The rearrangement joins TRBV4-2 to TRBJ2-7; 7 bases align to TRBD1. The CDR3 extends over 12 amino acids. CDR1 is LGHNA, CDR2 YNFKEQ, per germline. Trimming cost V 8 bases and J 3 bases; bases outside gene matches: 4. Here the CDR3 reads CASGRQGYEQYF. In DNA form, the CDR3 reads TGTGCCAGCGGCCGACAGGGCTACGAGCAGTACTTC.

The chain joins TRBV4-1 to TRBJ1-1; D unresolved. The length of the CDR3 is 13 residues. The germline V gene encodes CDR1 MGHRA and CDR2 YSYEKL. V gave up 2 bases and J gave up 2 bases, with 6 bases separating them. The CDR3 reads CASSQRANTEAFF. In DNA, the CDR3 is TGCGCCAGCAGCCAACGAGCAAACACTGAAGCTTTCTTT.

This clonotype was recorded only once. CDR3 in DNA: TGTGCCAGTAGTATCGGACAGGGCTACGAGCAGTACGTC. It encodes CASSIGQGYEQYV. The rearrangement links TRBV19 to TRBJ2-7; 8 bases line up with TRBD1. CDR3 length equals 13 residues. Per the germline V gene, CDR1 is LNHDA and CDR2 is SQIVND (reference sequence). V trimming: 3 bases; J trimming: 3 bases; junction bases outside the gene matches: 1.

This sequence joins TRBV20-1 and TRBJ2-1, with 7 nucleotides matching TRBD1. Germline CDR1 DFQATT, CDR2 SNEGSKA (reference sequence). V lost 5 bases and J lost 0; bases outside the gene matches: 4. The CDR3 totals 14 residues. CDR3 sequence (DNA): TGCAGTGCTGAGGACAGGAGCTCCTACAATGAGCAGTTCTTC. This gives the protein CSAEDRSSYNEQFF.

CDR3 DNA sequence: TGTGCCAGCAGTGAACTAAATCCCAGGGAGAACACTGAAGCTTTCTTT. This encodes CASSELNPRENTEAFF. The V call is TRBV2, the J call TRBJ1-1; possibly TRBD1 for D (5 bases). The germline V and J ends were trimmed by 2 bases and 1 base, with 14 bases remaining between them. The length of the CDR3 is 16 residues. Germline V gene data show CDR1 as SNHLY and CDR2 as FYNNEI.

CDR3 sequence: CASSSPPGSAQPQHF. The DNA of the CDR3 is TGCGCCAGCAGCTCTCCCCCGGGGTCGGCGCAGCCCCAGCATTTT. The rearrangement uses TRBV5-1 and TRBJ1-5; D call uncertain. The CDR3 extends over 15 amino acids. Germline V gene sequence: CDR1 SGHRS, CDR2 YFSETQ. Trimming removed 3 bases at V and 7 bases at J, with 17 bases between. The full variable domain, with the rest looked up from reference TRBV5-1 and TRBJ1-5, is KAGVTQTPRYLIKTRGQQVTLSCSPISGHRSVSWYQQTPGQGLQFLFEYFSETQRNKGNFPGRFSGRQFSNSRSEMNVSTLELGDSALYLCASSSPPGSAQPQHFGDGTRLSIL.

This rearrangement joins TRBV11-2 to TRBJ2-3; 8 bases line up with TRBD2. Trimming removed 1 base from V and 11 bases from J; junction bases left unmatched: 17. Germline V gene lookup returns CDR1 SGHAT and CDR2 FQNNGV. The CDR3 is 17 residues long. For the CDR3, the DNA is TGTGCCAGCAGCTTAGCCTACGGGGGGGCCCCCGCGTGGGAGCAGTATTTT. Translating it yields CASSLAYGGAPAWEQYF.

The CDR3 loop reads CASSLFGSSLYEQYF. CDR3 coding DNA: TGTGCCAGCAGTTTATTCGGGAGCAGCCTCTACGAGCAGTACTTC. The chain combines TRBV28 with TRBJ2-7; D is possibly TRBD2 (6 bases). The CDR3 runs 15 residues. Germline CDR1 reads MDHEN; CDR2 reads SYDVKM. V lost 1 base and J 3 bases, leaving 13 bases between the germline ends.

J is TRBJ2-1 and V is TRBV27; D may be TRBD1 or TRBD2 (5 bases each). Trimming removed 5 bases at V and 0 bases at J, with 26 bases between. CDR1 is MNHEY and CDR2 is SMNVEV in the germline V gene (reference sequence). CDR3 length equals 20 residues. The CDR3: CASSHPWDPGQLSSYNEQFF. CDR3 in DNA: TGTGCCAGCAGTCACCCCTGGGACCCGGGGCAGTTGAGCTCCTACAATGAGCAGTTCTTC.

The genes are TRBV12-5 and TRBJ2-1, with D uncertain. Germline V gene sequence: CDR1 LGHNT, CDR2 FRNRAP. The CDR3 is 14 residues long. V was clipped by 1 base and J by 6 bases, with 10 bases between them. The CDR3: CASGLAPTGNEQFF. CDR3 DNA sequence: TGTGCTAGTGGTTTGGCCCCTACGGGCAATGAGCAGTTCTTC.

The rearrangement links TRBV5-4 to TRBJ1-1, with D perhaps matching TRBD1 (6 bases). Per germline, CDR1 SGHNT and CDR2 YYREEE (reference sequence). The CDR3 consists of 14 residues. Trimming removed 4 bases from V and 0 bases from J, with 10 bases in between. This CDR3 is CASSGGQMNTEAFF. The CDR3 DNA reads TGTGCCAGCAGCGGAGGACAGATGAACACTGAAGCTTTCTTT. The full variable domain, with the rest looked up from reference TRBV5-4 and TRBJ1-1, is ETGVTQSPTHLIKTRGQQVTLRCSSQSGHNTVSWYQQALGQGPQFIFQYYREEENGRGNFPPRFSGLQFPNYSSELNVNALELDDSALYLCASSGGQMNTEAFFGQGTRLTVV.

The V call is TRBV6-5, the J call TRBJ2-1; D is perhaps TRBD1 or TRBD2 (5 bases each). Germline CDR1 and CDR2: MNHEY and SVGAGI. This CDR3 is 12 amino acids long. The V end lost 5 bases, the J end lost 15 bases, and 17 bases lay between the germline ends. This CDR3 is CASSEGTVDSFF. The CDR3 DNA reads as TGTGCCAGCAGTGAGGGGACGGTTGATTCGTTCTTC.

Regarding this clonotype: The germline gene is not matched at one end of the junction; a read error may be the cause. This chain uses TRBV10-3 with TRBJ1-1; tentatively, D is TRBD1 (5 bases). Germline CDR1 reads ENHRY; CDR2 reads SYGVKD. There are 14 residues in the CDR3. CDR3 DNA: TGTGCCATCAGTGAGGGGGCACCGAACACTGAAGCTCTCTTT. It specifies CAISEGAPNTEALF.

The J gene is TRBJ1-5, the V gene TRBV12-3 or TRBV12-4; unclear D gene. The V gene lost 6 bases and the J gene lost 3 bases, with 9 bases spanning the gap. The CDR3 runs 13 residues. The CDR3, as DNA: TGTGCCAGCAGAGTGCAGTCCAATCAGCCCCAGCATTTT. Translating it yields CASRVQSNQPQHF.

Written as DNA, the CDR3 is TGTGCCAGCAGCTTGGACGGCCTTGGGACCTTC. Its translation is CASSLDGLGTF. The chain recombines TRBV7-9 with TRBJ1-2; no clear D. Germline V lookup: CDR1 SEHNR, CDR2 FQNEAQ (reference sequence). Trimming took 3 bases from V and 14 from J, leaving 13 bases between them. This CDR3 is 11 amino acids long.

This rearrangement joins TRBV29-1 to TRBJ1-1, with no clear D. The germline V gene has CDR1 SQVTM and CDR2 ANQGSEA. CDR3 size: 13 residues. Trimming removed 8 bases from V and 4 bases from J, with 17 bases in between. In nucleotides, the CDR3 is TGCAGCATCCTCCCCGCCAGAAGCACTGAAGCTTTCTTT. Protein product: CSILPARSTEAFF.

The gene calls are TRBV19 and TRBJ1-2; no reliable D call. The germline gives CDR1 LNHDA, CDR2 SQIVND (reference sequence). Trimming removed 8 bases at V and 4 bases at J, with 17 bases between. This CDR3 spans 14 amino acids. CDR3 DNA: TGTGCCAGTTGGTCAGGAAACGTCCTCTATGGCTACACCTTC. Translated: CASWSGNVLYGYTF.

The V call is TRBV7-9, the J call TRBJ2-3; perhaps TRBD1 as D (6 bases). Trimming stripped 4 bases from V and 0 bases from J, with 14 bases between. The germline CDR1 and CDR2 sequences are SEHNR and FQNEAQ (reference sequence). CDR3 length equals 16 residues. DNA of the CDR3: TGTGCCAGCAGCTGGGCGACAGGTTCTAGCACAGATACGCAGTATTTT. Protein: CASSWATGSSTDTQYF.

The count of this clonotype is one. The V call is TRBV27, the J call TRBJ2-1, with TRBD2 matching 12 bases. Losses at the gene ends were 7 bases for V and 5 bases for J; bases not matched to a gene: 6. Germline V gene data show CDR1 as MNHEY and CDR2 as SMNVEV (reference sequence). This CDR3 has 15 amino acids. The CDR3 region is CASTSGTSGHNEQFF. Here the CDR3 DNA reads TGTGCCAGCACCTCCGGGACTAGCGGGCACAATGAGCAGTTCTTC.

The V and J genes are TRBV11-3 and TRBJ1-1, with D uncertain. The CDR3 covers 17 residues. V lost 0 bases and J 6 bases, leaving 20 bases between the germline ends. The germline V gene encodes CDR1 SGHNT and CDR2 YENEEA. CDR3 DNA: TGTGCCAGCAGCTTAGAAGTGGCCCTAGAAATATTCTCTGAAGCTTTCTTT. It translates to CASSLEVALEIFSEAFF.

This clonotype was found a few times. The chain employs TRBV11-2 and TRBJ1-2, with unresolved D. Trimming pared 2 bases from V and 2 bases from J, leaving 9 bases between. In germline, CDR1 is SGHAT, CDR2 FQNNGV. This CDR3 is 14 amino acids long. The CDR3 DNA reads TGTGCCAGCAGCTTAAGAGCGCAGAACTATGGCTACACCTTC. It translates to CASSLRAQNYGYTF.